This T cell receptor (beta chain) was recorded in a study of cytomegalovirus exposure and HLA in healthy donors. Whole-study findings and limits: A later analysis reported that several of the most significant clusters appeared to be linked to common viral pathogens, among them Epstein-Barr virus.

Both 60 Vbeta primers and 13 Jbeta primers went into the PCR. Sequencing was performed with immunoSEQ multiplex PCR; in TCRdb, only in-frame clones are kept and a portion is missing. The table includes about 95,000 clones, roughly three quarters detected once. Of note for this clone: The antigen is undetermined.

The V gene's germline CDR1 is SEHNR and CDR2 FQNEAQ (reference sequence). V gave up 5 bases and J gave up 0 bases, with 16 bases separating them. The CDR3 sequence is 16 residues long. The material sequenced was PBMCs. The origin of this receptor is a middle-aged woman in good health and CMV-seronegative. V usage is TRBV7-9 and J usage is TRBJ1-2, with D possibly being TRBD1 (6 bases). CDR3 amino acids: CASSPLSGTTNYGYTF. The CDR3 coding sequence is TGTGCCAGCAGCCCCCTATCCGGGACAACTAACTATGGCTACACCTTC.